This TCR beta chain comes out of a study of blood T cell repertoires in COVID-19. Study at large: COVID-19 samples from acute and convalescent phases originated in the United States, Italy and Spain.

Recruitment covered fewer than 25 US areas and drew participants whose ages spanned roughly 18 to 89 years. Clinical history reported by participants formed the basis on which cohorts were assigned. Recovered participants had two consecutive negative NP/OP PCR tests, healthcare professional clearance, or symptom resolution. Here immunoSEQ multiplex PCR was the method, and the copy in TCRdb shows in-frame clones only, minus some. The sample lists under 300,000 clones, about 89% occurring once. The TCR originated in a woman in her 40s who had recovered from COVID-19. The sample was PBMCs or T cells enriched from blood (not recorded which).

CDR3 coding DNA: TGTGCCAGCAGCGTAGGAAATAGCGGGACCACAGATACGCAGTATTTT. Protein: CASSVGNSGTTDTQYF. This chain uses TRBV9 with TRBJ2-3, with 8 bases fitting TRBD2. The CDR3 contains 16 residues. Germline V gene lookup returns CDR1 SGDLS and CDR2 YYNGEE. V lost 0 bases and J lost 2; bases outside the gene matches: 5.